Listed here are 2 T cell receptor beta chains from one sample, sequenced in a study of blood T cell repertoires in COVID-19. The protocol was immunoSEQ multiplex PCR, while the TCRdb copy is restricted to in-frame clones and leaves out a portion. The repertoire holds about 100,000 clones, with around 90% as singletons. Specimen: peripheral blood. These receptors came from a human donor with COVID-19, enrolled during active disease. The donor label of this sample is uncertain.

The V gene is TRBV5-6, the J gene TRBJ1-1; D is perhaps TRBD1 (5 bases). CDR1 is SGHDT and CDR2 is YYEEEE in the germline V gene. CDR3 length: 15 amino acids. Trimming cost V 4 bases and J 2 bases, with 15 bases left between them. This CDR3 is CASSPPQAINTEAFF. CDR3 in DNA: TGTGCCAGCAGCCCACCACAGGCGATAAACACTGAAGCTTTCTTT. The whole variable domain, filled in from reference TRBV5-6 and TRBJ1-1, reads DAGVTQSPTHLIKTRGQQVTLRCSPKSGHDTVSWYQQALGQGPQFIFQYYEEEERQRGNFPDRFSGHQFPNYSSELNVNALLLGDSALYLCASSPPQAINTEAFFGQGTRLTVV.

This clone was counted a few times. The gene calls are TRBV18 and TRBJ2-7; 9 bases map to TRBD2. This CDR3 has 14 residues. V shed 3 bases, J shed 6 bases, and the junction held 6 bases outside the gene matches. Germline CDR1 is KGHSH and CDR2 is LQKENI. The CDR3 bases are TGTGCCAGCTCACCGGATAGCGGGGGTCTCGAGCAGTACTTC. Translated, it gives CASSPDSGGLEQYF.